This T cell receptor beta chain was profiled in a study of blood T cells in healthy people across ages. This clonotype was seen only a few times. Antigen: not known. Each of the donors had 8 to 10 milliliters of peripheral blood drawn into EDTA-treated Vacutainer tubes. Isolation of PBMCs gave at least 7 million cells per sample. A second PCR, run for about 7 to 11 cycles, used a sample-barcoded 5' primer plus a J-beta primer mix. TCRdb used MiXCR to reprocess the 5' RACE reads, holding one entry per CDR3 protein. The table records 850,000 to 1,000,000 distinct CDR3 sequences, roughly half of them present only once. V shed 5 bases, J shed 7 bases, and the junction held 6 bases outside the gene matches. The CDR3 is 13 amino acids. Study-wide results and caveats: Estimated diversity that came from one million T cells was considered an underestimate. Unknown CMV status may confound age-related changes in expanded clones.

The chain combines TRBV12-3 or TRBV12-4 with TRBJ2-3; 7 nucleotides agree with TRBD1. The sequenced sample consisted of blood. The clonotype originates from a woman aged 60 to 75 in good health. CDR3 loop: CASSPPGGYTQYF. The CDR3 coding sequence is TGTGCCAGCAGTCCTCCAGGGGGATATACGCAGTATTTT.